The T cell receptor beta chain under discussion was sequenced for a study of T cell repertoires in cytomegalovirus infection. Study in general: From public TCR beta signatures came an indication of both CMV infection and matching HLA type. Findings of the study overall: The cumulative frequency of public TCR beta families identified carriers of CMV plus the relevant HLA.

This clonotype was recorded many times. Its antigen remains unidentified. Per germline, CDR1 DFQATT and CDR2 SNEGSKA (reference sequence). Trimming stripped 2 bases from V and 9 bases from J, with 11 bases between. This CDR3 has 12 amino acids. TCRdb processed the reads anew with MiXCR; each CDR3 protein has one entry. This sample carries about 260,000 distinct CDR3 sequences, around 13% of them seen once, and the ten largest clones take about 10%. This receptor was taken from a human donor in good health (CMV status not recorded). Some clones in this sample may be carry-over from other donors' samples. The J gene is TRBJ1-5, the V gene TRBV20-1, with D possibly TRBD1 on 5 matching bases. The sample was PBMCs. The CDR3 DNA sequence: TGCAGTGCTAGACAGGGCGCAGGGCCCCAGCATTTT. Translating gives CSARQGAGPQHF.